This section outlines one T cell receptor (beta chain) sequence together with its context. What it recognizes is unknown. This CDR3 is also generated by other DNA sequences in the sample. CDR1 and CDR2 (germline): MNHEY, SVGAGI. Between the trimmed V and J ends, which lost 5 bases and 1 base, there was a span of 5 bases. The CDR3 loop spans 12 amino acids. The source of the sample is a study of cytomegalovirus exposure and HLA in healthy donors. Vbeta (60) and Jbeta (13) primers were used in the PCR. Data came from immunoSEQ multiplex PCR; TCRdb stores just in-frame clones and leaves some out. The sample lists under 200,000 clones, approximately 86% occurring once. The study's findings and limits: The study assumed roughly uniform donor sequencing depth for presence/absence analyses.

This sequence was found in a male donor in good health and CMV-seronegative. Sequenced sample: PBMCs. The V call is TRBV6-5, the J call TRBJ1-1, with D unresolved. CDR3 bases: TGTGCCAGCAGTCGACAGAACACTGAAGCTTTCTTT. Translated: CASSRQNTEAFF.